This TCR beta chain was observed in a study of human T cells and chemical hapten exposure. Study summary: TCR yields per sample varied mostly from small pooled library volume differences.

This CDR3 has 13 residues. J lost 9 bases, V lost 6 bases, and 11 bases had no gene match. Germline lookup yields CDR1 MDHEN and CDR2 SYDVKM. Findings of the study overall: DPC sensitization did not alter TCRs above 1 in 1000 frequency.

This clonotype was picked up many times. The antigen is unknown. It was the library that attached unique molecular identifiers to individual cDNA molecules. In the authors' workflow: Ranging from roughly 23,224 to 690,600, TCR counts per sample had a median value of 95,638. TCRdb re-called the RACE reads through MiXCR, storing one row per CDR3 protein. The V and J calls and clone size are TCRdb's, not the authors'. The table includes about 45,000 distinct CDR3 sequences, less than 4.5% detected once. Time point indicated: healthy volunteer bleed at 2 weeks. Total RNA was extracted from unfractionated whole blood.

The rearrangement uses TRBV28 and TRBJ2-7, with 7 bases aligning to TRBD2. Sample: whole blood. This receptor was obtained from a human donor in good health. Some clones in this sample may be carry-over from other donors' samples. Here the CDR3 reads CASRSVGGVWQYF. The CDR3 DNA reads TGTGCCAGCAGATCCGTGGGGGGGGTTTGGCAGTACTTC.